The sequence of this T cell receptor beta chain was determined in a study of T cell responses to AZD1222 COVID-19 vaccine. Study-wide points: Mostly white British, mostly female donors; authors suggested clonal diversity may be underestimated. Only 5 or 6 people who got AZD1222 tested seropositive at baseline. Mapped onto spike, vaccine-associated CD4 TCRs spanned it and were dominant at 160-218 and 743-854. Repertoires were collected only later (after the peak T cell response had occurred).

In germline, CDR1 is LNHDA, CDR2 SQIVND (reference sequence). CDR3 size: 13 residues. Trimming left V 3 bases short and J 2 bases short, with 7 bases between. Notes on this clone: Its antigen is still unknown.

This table comes from immunoSEQ multiplex PCR, and its TCRdb copy is limited to in-frame clones, with some not included. Counted here are roughly 150,000 clones, approximately 88% occurring once; the ten biggest clones make up approximately 3.1%. The chain carries TRBV19 and TRBJ1-2; D is ambiguous. The sequenced sample was peripheral blood, obtained on day 0 of MenACWY control vaccination. The TCR was taken from an adult in good health. The CDR3 reads CASSILGNYGYTF. CDR3 in DNA: TGTGCCAGTAGTATTCTGGGAAACTATGGCTACACCTTC.